These 17 T cell receptor beta chains were all obtained from the same sample, sequenced in a study of T-cell reconstitution after alpha-beta-depleted transplantation in children. Unique molecular identifiers were incorporated during preparation of the TCRbeta library. Each CDR3 protein gets one entry after TCRdb re-called the PCR reads with MiXCR. Found here are 200,000 to 250,000 distinct CDR3 sequences, around 11% of them singletons; the top ten hold around 2.8%. Specimen: PBMCs from the stem cell graft donor, collected from the stem cell graft. The receptors originated from a human donor who donated a stem cell graft to a child with acute lymphoblastic leukemia.

This clonotype was seen ten or more times. The rearrangement joins TRBV29-1 to TRBJ2-7, with TRBD1 identical over 8 bases. The CDR3 is 13 residues long. In germline, CDR1 is SQVTM, CDR2 ANQGSEA. V was clipped by 5 bases and J by 2 bases; unmatched bases: 5. The CDR3 loop is CSVYQGAAYEQYF. The CDR3 DNA sequence: TGCAGCGTTTACCAGGGGGCCGCCTACGAGCAGTACTTC.

This clonotype has at least ten counts. The J gene is TRBJ2-3, the V gene TRBV24-1; no definite D call. Per the germline V gene, CDR1 is KGHDR and CDR2 is SFDVKD. Trimming shortened V by 9 bases and J by 2 bases, and 14 bases separated the two germline ends. The CDR3 contains 14 residues. CDR3 sequence: CATVEITITDTQYF. Written as DNA, the CDR3 is TGTGCCACCGTGGAAATAACGATCACAGATACGCAGTATTTT.

This clonotype showed up many times. The chain uses TRBV28 and TRBJ2-3; 7 positions agree with TRBD1. After removal of 5 bases from V and 1 base from J, the junction contained 6 bases not matched to a gene. The germline V gene has CDR1 MDHEN and CDR2 SYDVKM. CDR3 length: 15 amino acids. The chain's CDR3 is CASSGAGTGTDTQYF. As DNA, the CDR3 is TGTGCCAGCAGTGGAGCCGGGACAGGCACAGATACGCAGTATTTT.

This clonotype was observed many times. V usage is TRBV7-9 and J usage is TRBJ1-6; no clear D gene. V lost 2 bases and J lost 4, with 6 bases in between. CDR1 and CDR2 (germline): SEHNR, FQNEAQ (reference sequence). The CDR3 covers 14 residues. CDR3 DNA sequence: TGTGCCAGCAGCTTACAGGAGTATAATTCACCCCTCCACTTT. This gives the protein CASSLQEYNSPLHF.

Ten or more counts support this clonotype. The rearrangement uses TRBV20-1 and TRBJ1-5; D gene unclear. Trimming took 0 bases from V and 3 from J, leaving 9 bases between them. The CDR3 spans 14 residues. Germline V lookup: CDR1 DFQATT, CDR2 SNEGSKA (reference sequence). The CDR3 DNA sequence: TGCAGTGCTAGAGAGGCAGCTAACAATCAGCCCCAGCATTTT. The encoded protein is CSAREAANNQPQHF.

This rearrangement joins TRBV12-3 or TRBV12-4 to TRBJ1-5; weak D call: TRBD1 (5 bases). V lost 6 bases and J lost 5, with 20 bases in between. CDR3 length: 16 residues. The chain's CDR3 is CASSSPLGGTYQPQHF. The CDR3 bases are TGTGCCAGCAGCTCCCCCCTTGGAGGGACCTATCAGCCCCAGCATTTT.

The J gene is TRBJ2-4, the V gene TRBV2; 7 bases agree with TRBD1. V shed 6 bases, J shed 14 bases, and the junction held 7 bases outside the gene matches. In germline, CDR1 is SNHLY, CDR2 FYNNEI. The CDR3 totals 11 residues. The CDR3 sequence is CASRRDSLKYF. CDR3 DNA: TGTGCCAGCAGGAGGGACAGTCTCAAGTACTTC.

This clonotype was found many times. The CDR3 DNA is TGTGCCAGCAGCTTACAAGGACAGGGGGCTTACGAGCAGTACTTC. It specifies CASSLQGQGAYEQYF. The V gene is TRBV9, the J gene TRBJ2-7; TRBD1 matches at 11 bases. The CDR3 consists of 15 residues. V gave up 4 bases and J gave up 4 bases; unmatched junction bases: 7. Germline loops: CDR1 SGDLS, CDR2 YYNGEE.

Of note for this clonotype: This sequence may be a read error, since a much larger clone differs from it by one base. The chain recombines TRBV12-3 or TRBV12-4 with TRBJ1-5; D uncertain. The CDR3 loop spans 13 amino acids. V lost 10 bases and J lost 9, with 19 bases in between. The chain's CDR3 is CAISPRSPGPQHF. The DNA for the CDR3 is TGTGCCATCAGCCCTCGATCCCCGGGGCCCCAGCATTTT.

Many counts were recorded for this clonotype. The gene calls are TRBV6-1 and TRBJ1-1, with 7 bases that match TRBD1. The V and J ends lost 6 bases and 5 bases, in that order; junction bases with no gene match: 12. CDR1 is MNHNS and CDR2 is SASEGT in the germline V gene. The CDR3 has 15 residues. The CDR3 loop reads CASSRHPTGRTEAFF. In nucleotides, the CDR3 is TGTGCCAGCAGCCGTCACCCGACAGGGCGAACTGAAGCTTTCTTT.

At least ten counts were recorded for this clonotype. The gene calls are TRBV4-3 and TRBJ1-5, with D unresolved. The CDR3 sequence is 13 residues long. Germline loops: CDR1 LGHNA, CDR2 YSLEER. Trimming removed 5 bases at V and 1 base at J, with 6 bases between. The CDR3 DNA follows: TGCGCCAGCAGCGTCCAGAGCAATCAGCCCCAGCATTTT. It is translated as CASSVQSNQPQHF.

This clonotype was picked up a small number of times. The chain carries TRBV6-5 and TRBJ1-2; TRBD1 agrees at 9 bases. CDR1 MNHEY and CDR2 SVGAGI come from the germline V gene. V trimming: 0 bases; J trimming: 2 bases; junction bases outside the gene matches: 1. CDR3 length equals 15 residues. CDR3 sequence (DNA): TGTGCCAGCAGTTACTCCGACAGGGGGAACTATGGCTACACCTTC. This gives the protein CASSYSDRGNYGYTF.

This clonotype was observed a few times. The chain recombines TRBV6-1 with TRBJ2-1; D may be TRBD1 (6 bases). The length of the CDR3 is 12 residues. Germline V gene lookup returns CDR1 MNHNS and CDR2 SASEGT. V lost 6 bases to trimming and J lost 8 bases, with 11 bases between them. Written as DNA, the CDR3 is TGTGCCAGCAGATCAGGGGACGATGAGCAGTTCTTC. Translation: CASRSGDDEQFF.

This clonotype was detected a few times. The V and J genes are TRBV28 and TRBJ2-1, with D possibly TRBD1 on 6 matching bases. The CDR3 is 12 residues long. Germline loops: CDR1 MDHEN, CDR2 SYDVKM. Trimming removed 3 bases from V and 9 bases from J, with 9 bases in between. The CDR3 DNA reads TGTGCCAGCAGTTTTACAGGGTTTGAGCAGTTCTTC. It translates to CASSFTGFEQFF.

This clonotype was observed many times. The gene calls are TRBV5-1 and TRBJ1-2; D might be TRBD1 (6 bases). The CDR3 has 15 residues. Germline CDR1 SGHRS, CDR2 YFSETQ. The V and J ends lost 6 bases and 2 bases respectively, with 17 bases between them. CDR3 coding DNA: TGCGCCAGCACCCCAGGCAACAGGGACAACTATGGCTACACCTTC. As protein: CASTPGNRDNYGYTF.

This clonotype was seen more than once but under ten times. The V and J genes are TRBV3-1 and TRBJ2-2; D possibly corresponds to TRBD2 (6 bases). V gave up 3 bases and J gave up 6 bases, with 20 bases separating them. The CDR3 totals 17 residues. The V gene's germline CDR1 is LGHDT and CDR2 YNNKEL (reference sequence). Here the CDR3 reads CASSQGFERARAGELFF. The CDR3 DNA is TGTGCCAGCAGCCAGGGCTTCGAGCGGGCACGGGCCGGGGAGCTGTTTTTT.

Many counts were recorded for this clonotype. The V and J genes are TRBV18 and TRBJ1-4; the D gene is possibly TRBD1 (5 bases). Per germline, CDR1 KGHSH and CDR2 LQKENI. V lost 0 bases to trimming and J lost 10 bases, with 15 bases between them. The CDR3 extends over 15 amino acids. The CDR3 region is CASSPPKGLWGKLFF. The CDR3 region has the DNA TGTGCCAGCTCACCACCGAAGGGACTGTGGGGAAAACTGTTTTTT.